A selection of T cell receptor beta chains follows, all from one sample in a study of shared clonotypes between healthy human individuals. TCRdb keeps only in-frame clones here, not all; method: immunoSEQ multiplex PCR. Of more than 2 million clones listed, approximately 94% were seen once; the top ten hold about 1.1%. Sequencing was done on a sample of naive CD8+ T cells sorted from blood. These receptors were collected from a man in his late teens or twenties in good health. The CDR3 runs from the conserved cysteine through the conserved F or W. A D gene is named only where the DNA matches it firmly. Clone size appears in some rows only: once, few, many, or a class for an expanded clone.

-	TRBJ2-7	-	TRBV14	TGTGCCAGCAGTCAAACAGGGTTCCCCTACGAGCAGTACTTC	CASSQTGFPYEQYF
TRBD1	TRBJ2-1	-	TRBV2	TGTGCCAGCAGAGCAAACAGGGGACCCTACAATGAGCAGTTCTTC	CASRANRGPYNEQFF
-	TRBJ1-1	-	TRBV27	TGTGCCAGCAGTCTCGGGCCTTCTGGGTTGGTGAACACTGAAGCTTTCTTT	CASSLGPSGLVNTEAFF
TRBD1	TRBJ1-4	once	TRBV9	TGTGCCAGCAGCGCATATTCAGGGGGGACTAATGAAAAACTGTTTTTT	CASSAYSGGTNEKLFF
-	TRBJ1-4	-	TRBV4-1	TGCGCCAGCAGCCGCAATGAAAAACTGTTTTTT	CASSRNEKLFF
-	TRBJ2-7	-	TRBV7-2	TGTGCCAGCAGCCCCATCCAAACAGGGTTCTCCCACGAGCAGTACTTC	CASSPIQTGFSHEQYF
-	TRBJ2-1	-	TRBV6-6	TGTGCCAGCAGCGGGGACCGGATTAATCTCTTC	CASSGDRINLF
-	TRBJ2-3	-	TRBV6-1	TGTGCCAGCAGTTTTCGGGACTGGGGCGATACGCAGTATTTT	CASSFRDWGDTQYF
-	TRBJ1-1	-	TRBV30	TGTGCCTGGACCCGGGAAAACACTGAAGCTTTCTTT	CAWTRENTEAFF
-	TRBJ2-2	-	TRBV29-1	TGCAGCGTCGCGGACGGGAACACCGGGGAGCTGTTTTTT	CSVADGNTGELFF
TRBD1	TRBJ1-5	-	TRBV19	TGTGCCAGTAGTGTGCCCGGGACAGTTGATCAGCCCCAGCATTTT	CASSVPGTVDQPQHF
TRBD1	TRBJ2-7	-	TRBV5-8	TGTGCCAGCAACACCGGACAGGGCTACGAGCAGTACTTC	CASNTGQGYEQYF
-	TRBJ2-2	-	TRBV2	TGTGCCGGTAGTCGCTTGGAGGACAACACCGGGGAGCTGTTTTTT	CAGSRLEDNTGELFF
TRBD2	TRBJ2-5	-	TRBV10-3	TGTGCCATCAGTGTCATTCTAGCGGGAGTGGAGACCCAGTACTTC	CAISVILAGVETQYF
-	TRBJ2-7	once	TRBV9	TGTGCCAGCAGCGTAGGGGACGACAGAGTGTACGAGCAGTACTTC	CASSVGDDRVYEQYF
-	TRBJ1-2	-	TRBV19	TGTGCCAGTAGTTCGGACAGAAACTATGGCTACACCTTC	CASSSDRNYGYTF
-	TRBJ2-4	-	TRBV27	TGTGCCAGCAGTTCCCCAAGGACACAAGCGAACATTCAGTACTTC	CASSSPRTQANIQYF
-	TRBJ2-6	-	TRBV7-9	TGTGCCAGCAGCTTCAATGAGGAATCTGGGGCCAACGTCCTGACTTTC	CASSFNEESGANVLTF
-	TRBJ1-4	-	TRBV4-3	TGCGCCAGCAGCCAGGAATATGCGGTCGGGTTAACTAATGAAAAACTGTTTTTT	CASSQEYAVGLTNEKLFF
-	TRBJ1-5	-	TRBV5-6	TGTGCCAGCAGCTTGGTTACAGATCAGCCCCAGCATTTT	CASSLVTDQPQHF
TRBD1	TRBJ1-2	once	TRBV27	TGTGCCAGCAGTGGAGTGACAGGGGCTAGCGTTGGCTACACCTTC	CASSGVTGASVGYTF
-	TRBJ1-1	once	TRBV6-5	TGTGCCAGCAGTTCCAGACTGAACACTGAAGCTTTCTTT	CASSSRLNTEAFF
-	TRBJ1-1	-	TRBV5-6	TGTGCCAGCAGCTTGGAGACGGCAGCGAACACTGAAGCTTTCTTT	CASSLETAANTEAFF
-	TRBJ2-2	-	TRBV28	TGTGCCAGCAGTTCTTTGGTGGGCACCGGGGAGCTGTTTTTT	CASSSLVGTGELFF
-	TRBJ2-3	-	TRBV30	TGTGCCTGGAGTATGGGGGTTAGCACAGATACGCAGTATTTT	CAWSMGVSTDTQYF
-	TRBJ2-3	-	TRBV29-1	TGCAGCGTTGTGACTACCAGCACAGATACGCAGTATTTT	CSVVTTSTDTQYF
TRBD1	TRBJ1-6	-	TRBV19	TGTGCCAGTAAGGGACAGTCTAATTCACCCCTCCACTTT	CASKGQSNSPLHF
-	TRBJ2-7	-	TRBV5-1	TGCGCCAGCAGGGTATGGGGAAGCGATCCGTCCTACGAGCAGTACTTC	CASRVWGSDPSYEQYF
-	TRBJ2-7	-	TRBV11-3	TGTGCCAGCAGCATATCCGGGACGGCCTACGAGCAGTACTTC	CASSISGTAYEQYF
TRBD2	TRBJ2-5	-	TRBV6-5	TGTGCCAGCAGTTTCGTAGCGGGGGGCTGGGAGACCCAGTACTTC	CASSFVAGGWETQYF
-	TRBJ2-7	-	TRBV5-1	TGCGCCAGCAGCCCCCCGGGGGGACAAGGCGAGCAGTACTTC	CASSPPGGQGEQYF
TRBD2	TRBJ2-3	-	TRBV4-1	TGCGCCAGCAGCCAGCGGCTAGCGGGGGGGCCCGCAGATACGCAGTATTTT	CASSQRLAGGPADTQYF
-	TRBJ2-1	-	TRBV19	TGTGCCAGTAGTATAGACGGGGACAATGAGCAGTTCTTC	CASSIDGDNEQFF
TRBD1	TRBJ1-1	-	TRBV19	TGTGCCAGTAGTATGAGGGCGGGGACAGGGCCTGAAGCTTTCTTT	CASSMRAGTGPEAFF
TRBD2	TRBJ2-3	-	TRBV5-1	TGCGCCAGCAGCTCTGGGACTAGCCCCGGCACAGATACGCAGTATTTT	CASSSGTSPGTDTQYF
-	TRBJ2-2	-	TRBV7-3	TGTGCCAGCAGCCCTGAGGAGACCCCCGGGATGGCCGGGGAGCTGTTTTTT	CASSPEETPGMAGELFF
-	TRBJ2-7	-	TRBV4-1	TGCGCCAGCAGCCTAAGACAGTCTTCTTCCTACGAGCAGTACTTC	CASSLRQSSSYEQYF
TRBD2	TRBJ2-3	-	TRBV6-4	TGTGCCAGCAGGCAAGCGGGAGCTAGCGCAGATACGCAGTATTTT	CASRQAGASADTQYF
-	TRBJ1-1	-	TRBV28	TGTGCCAGCAGGGAGAGGGAGTCCAGCCTGGACACTGAAGCTTTCTTT	CASRERESSLDTEAFF
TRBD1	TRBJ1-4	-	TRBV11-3	TGTGCCAGCAGCCGACGACAGGGGCAAAATGAAAAACTGTTTTTT	CASSRRQGQNEKLFF
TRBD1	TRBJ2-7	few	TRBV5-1	TGCGCCAGCAGCTTGGTTGGGACAGGGTACGAGCAGTACTTC	CASSLVGTGYEQYF
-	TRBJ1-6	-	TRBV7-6	TGTGCCAGCAGCTTAGGTGGCGGAAATTCACCCCTCCACTTT	CASSLGGGNSPLHF
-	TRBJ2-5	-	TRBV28	TGTGCCAGCAGTCCGGGGGCCCCCGTTACAGAGACCCAGTACTTC	CASSPGAPVTETQYF
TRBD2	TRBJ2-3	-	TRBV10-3	TGTGCCAACAGTAACAGCGGGATAACAGATACGCAGTATTTT	CANSNSGITDTQYF
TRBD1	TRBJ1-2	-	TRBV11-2	TGTGCCAGCAGCTCGGACAGGGCCGCCGACTACTATGGCTACACCTTC	CASSSDRAADYYGYTF
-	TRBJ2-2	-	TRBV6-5	TGTGCCAGCAGTTACGGGACCCTCCCGGGGGGGGAGCTGTTTTTT	CASSYGTLPGGELFF
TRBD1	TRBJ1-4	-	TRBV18	TGTGCCAGCTCACCACCGAGCAGGGGGTATAGGGAACTGTTTTTT	CASSPPSRGYRELFF
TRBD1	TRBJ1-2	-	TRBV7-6	TGTGCCAGCAGCTTGTACAGGGGGCCTAACTATGGCTACACCTTC	CASSLYRGPNYGYTF
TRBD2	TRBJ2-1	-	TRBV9	TGTGCCAGCAGTGCGGGGGTTACGCAGAGTGAGCAGTTCTTC	CASSAGVTQSEQFF
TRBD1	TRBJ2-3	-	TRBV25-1	TGTGCCAGCAGTGAAAAATTGGGACAGGGGGCTGTAGATACGCAGTATTTT	CASSEKLGQGAVDTQYF